The 8 T cell receptor beta chains presented below share a single source sample, sequenced in a study of cytomegalovirus exposure and HLA in healthy donors. This PCR relied on a set of 60 Vbeta primers and 13 Jbeta primers. Data came from immunoSEQ multiplex PCR; TCRdb stores just in-frame clones and leaves some out. The data contain some 200,000 clones, about 70% of them singletons. Specimen: PBMCs. The source is a man aged 40-49 years in good health and CMV-seropositive.

The chain uses TRBV2 and TRBJ2-4; TRBD2 is a possible D gene (7 bases). Germline assignment: CDR1 SNHLY and CDR2 FYNNEI. V was clipped by 6 bases and J by 3 bases, with 27 bases between them. The CDR3 runs to 19 residues. CDR3 loop: CASSPPGAGEPRGKNIQYF. In DNA form, the CDR3 reads TGTGCCAGCAGCCCCCCCGGGGCGGGGGAGCCCAGGGGCAAAAACATTCAGTACTTC.

The chain couples TRBV9 to TRBJ2-1, with 7 nucleotides matching TRBD1. Germline CDR1 SGDLS, CDR2 YYNGEE. V lost 4 bases, J lost 8 bases, and 15 bases stayed unmatched. The CDR3 length is 16 residues. For the CDR3, the DNA is TGTGCCAGCAGCACCCGAGCCCCGGGACAGCAACATGAGCAGTTCTTC. Translating it yields CASSTRAPGQQHEQFF.

The gene calls are TRBV28 and TRBJ1-2, with TRBD1 identical over 10 bases. V shed 2 bases, J shed 5 bases, and the junction held 2 bases outside the gene matches. From germline, CDR1 is MDHEN and CDR2 SYDVKM. The CDR3 has 14 residues. For the CDR3, the DNA is TGTGCCAGCAGTTTAGGGACAGGGGTTTATGGCTACACCTTC. Translated: CASSLGTGVYGYTF.

Of note for this clone: Germline is not matched at one junction end, which may reflect a read error. Other DNA sequences within the sample encode an identical CDR3. The chain carries TRBV4-3 and TRBJ1-3; no definite D call. The CDR3 totals 15 residues. CDR1 and CDR2 from the germline V gene are LGHNA and YSLEER. The CDR3 reads CASSQDSGSGNTIYF. The CDR3 coding sequence is TGCGCCAGCAGCCAAGACTCGGGGTCTGGAAACACCATATATTTC.

In its sample, this clone was seen a few times. The gene calls are TRBV2 and TRBJ2-7; D unclear. V lost 9 bases and J 5 bases, leaving 11 bases between the germline ends. CDR3 length equals 11 residues. CDR1 is SNHLY, CDR2 FYNNEI, per germline. The DNA for the CDR3 is TGTGCCAGTGATGCCCGGGACGAGCAGTACTTC. Its protein is CASDARDEQYF.

The V call is TRBV7-8, the J call TRBJ2-7, with 9 bases matching TRBD1. The V gene's germline CDR1 is SGHVS and CDR2 FQNEAQ. V gave up 6 bases and J gave up 5 bases; unmatched junction bases: 8. This CDR3 is built from 14 residues. The CDR3 DNA reads TGTGCCAGCAGGCCCGGGACAGGGAACGACGAGCAGTACTTC. This codes for CASRPGTGNDEQYF. Full variable domain (rest looked up from reference TRBV7-8 and TRBJ2-7): GAGVSQSPRYKVAKRGQDVALRCDPISGHVSLFWYQQALGQGPEFLTYFQNEAQLDKSGLPSDRFFAERPEGSVSTLKIQRTQQEDSAVYLCASRPGTGNDEQYFGPGTRLTVT.

The CDR3 loop is CASVGTGDYGYTF. The DNA of the CDR3 is TGTGCCAGCGTAGGGACAGGGGACTATGGCTACACCTTC. This rearrangement joins TRBV9 to TRBJ1-2, with 10 bases fitting TRBD1. CDR1 SGDLS and CDR2 YYNGEE come from the germline V gene. V was clipped by 7 bases and J by 3 bases; unmatched bases: 3. This CDR3 spans 13 amino acids. The full variable domain, in which reference TRBV9 and TRBJ1-2 provide the parts outside the CDR3, is DSGVTQTPKHLITATGQRVTLRCSPRSGDLSVYWYQQSLDQGLQFLIQYYNGEERAKGNILERFSAQQFPDLHSELNLSSLELGDSALYFCASVGTGDYGYTFGSGTRLTVV.

For this clone: Other DNA sequences in the same sample also yield this CDR3. The gene calls are TRBV7-8 and TRBJ1-5; no clear D. The CDR3 covers 15 residues. The V gene lost 5 bases and the J gene lost 0 bases, with 11 bases spanning the gap. Germline V gene sequence: CDR1 SGHVS, CDR2 FQNEAQ. The CDR3 DNA follows: TGTGCCAGCAGCCCCCGGCGGAATAGCAATCAGCCCCAGCATTTT. Translation: CASSPRRNSNQPQHF.